The 17 T cell receptor beta chains below were found in one sample sequenced in a study of blood T cell repertoires in COVID-19. TCRdb's table, derived via immunoSEQ multiplex PCR, lists solely in-frame clones and lacks some. The sample includes about 88,000 clones, 75% to 90% of them seen just once. Specimen: peripheral blood. The receptors were gathered from a male donor with acute or convalescent COVID-19.

The V gene is TRBV24-1, the J gene TRBJ2-3, with TRBD2 matching 10 bases. Germline values: CDR1 KGHDR, CDR2 SFDVKD. The trim removed 3 bases at V and 4 bases at J, leaving 0 bases unmatched. This CDR3 spans 14 amino acids. Here the CDR3 DNA reads TGTGCCACCAGTGATACTAGCGGGGCAGATACGCAGTATTTT. Its protein product is CATSDTSGADTQYF.

In nucleotides, the CDR3 is TGTGCCAGCAGGACACCGAACTATGGCTACACCTTC. Its translation is CASRTPNYGYTF. This sequence joins TRBV6-6 and TRBJ1-2, with D hard to call. With 6 bases removed from V and 2 bases from J, the gap between germline ends came to 7 bases. Germline V gene lookup returns CDR1 MNHNY and CDR2 SVGAGI (reference sequence). The CDR3 runs 12 residues.

The chain recombines TRBV6-5 with TRBJ2-7, with D perhaps TRBD1 (5 bases). The CDR3 extends over 15 amino acids. CDR1 and CDR2 (germline): MNHEY, SVGAGI. V was clipped by 0 bases and J by 2 bases, with 11 bases between them. The CDR3 DNA is TGTGCCAGCAGTTACTCGACCTTAGGGGCCTACGAGCAGTACTTC. It translates to CASSYSTLGAYEQYF.

V and J are TRBV28 and TRBJ2-5; 7 bases map to TRBD2. With 5 bases clipped from V and 9 bases from J, the junction kept 3 bases outside the gene matches. Germline-derived CDR1 and CDR2 are MDHEN and SYDVKM. The CDR3 loop spans 11 amino acids. The CDR3 sequence: CASSLREAQYF. The CDR3, as DNA: TGTGCCAGCAGTCTCCGGGAGGCCCAGTACTTC.

The chain couples TRBV29-1 to TRBJ2-5; TRBD1 might be the D (8 bases). The CDR3 covers 14 residues. The V gene lost 3 bases and the J gene lost 3 bases, with 14 bases spanning the gap. CDR1 is SQVTM, CDR2 ANQGSEA, per germline. CDR3 sequence (DNA): TGCAGCGTTGACCACAGGGGGAGGGAAGAGACCCAGTACTTC. Its translation is CSVDHRGREETQYF.

V gene TRBV28 combines with J gene TRBJ1-5; the D is unclear. V was clipped by 2 bases and J by 4 bases, with 9 bases between them. Germline CDR1 MDHEN, CDR2 SYDVKM. The CDR3 totals 14 residues. CDR3 protein: CASSLERVNQPQHF. For the CDR3, the DNA is TGTGCCAGCAGTTTAGAGAGGGTAAATCAGCCCCAGCATTTT.

The gene calls are TRBV24-1 and TRBJ1-5, with D possibly matching TRBD1 (6 bases). Germline-derived CDR1 and CDR2 are KGHDR and SFDVKD. Between the trimmed V and J ends, which lost 6 bases and 2 bases, there was a span of 7 bases. CDR3 length: 13 amino acids. Here the CDR3 DNA reads TGTGCCACCAGTCCAGGGGGCAATCAGCCCCAGCATTTT. Translated: CATSPGGNQPQHF.

The CDR3 sequence is CALQTGDEQFF. CDR3 nucleotide sequence: TGTGCCTTACAGACAGGGGATGAGCAGTTCTTC. The chain employs TRBV30 and TRBJ2-1, with TRBD1 matching 8 bases. The length of the CDR3 is 11 residues. CDR1 and CDR2 from the germline V gene are GTSNPN and SVGIG (reference sequence). Trimming at V came to 7 bases and at J to 8 bases, leaving 4 bases not matched to a gene.

This rearrangement joins TRBV28 to TRBJ2-7, with D maybe TRBD1 (5 bases). Germline CDR1 reads MDHEN; CDR2 reads SYDVKM. V gave up 7 bases and J gave up 7 bases, with 17 bases separating them. CDR3 size: 13 residues. In nucleotides, the CDR3 is TGTGCCAGCAAGGGCAGGGTATCTGGGGAGCAGTACTTC. This encodes CASKGRVSGEQYF.

V and J are TRBV18 and TRBJ1-1, with 11 nucleotides matching TRBD1. Germline assignment: CDR1 KGHSH and CDR2 LQKENI. Trimming at V came to 8 bases and at J to 6 bases, leaving 5 bases not matched to a gene. There are 13 residues in the CDR3. The CDR3 region is CASGQGAMSEAFF. The DNA for the CDR3 is TGTGCCAGCGGACAGGGGGCGATGTCTGAAGCTTTCTTT.

This chain joins TRBV3-1 (or the pseudogene TRBV3-2) and TRBJ1-2; no clear D. V was clipped by 3 bases and J by 2 bases, with 16 bases between them. This CDR3 spans 16 amino acids. CDR1 LGHDT and CDR2 YNNKEL come from the germline V gene (reference sequence). The CDR3 region has the DNA TGTGCCAGCAGCCACACGAACAGTAATTCGAACTATGGCTACACCTTC. As protein: CASSHTNSNSNYGYTF.

This chain uses TRBV3-1 (or the pseudogene TRBV3-2) with TRBJ2-1, with 9 bases fitting TRBD1. CDR3 length: 15 amino acids. The V gene end was trimmed by 5 bases and the J gene end by 4 bases; junction bases not matched to a gene: 6. CDR1 and CDR2 (germline): LGHDT, YNNKEL (reference sequence). The DNA of the CDR3 is TGTGCCAGCAGCTATGGACAGGGGTCTTACAATGAGCAGTTCTTC. Protein: CASSYGQGSYNEQFF.

The rearrangement uses TRBV18 and TRBJ1-3; D remains unclear. With 0 bases removed from V and 4 bases from J, the gap between germline ends came to 10 bases. The CDR3 length is 15 residues. Germline assignment: CDR1 KGHSH and CDR2 LQKENI. CDR3 nucleotides: TGTGCCAGCTCACCACCGTCCCGAGGAGGAAACACCATATATTTT. It encodes CASSPPSRGGNTIYF.

This clone has a single count. The chain joins TRBV19 to TRBJ2-1; 7 nucleotides line up with TRBD2. The germline V gene encodes CDR1 LNHDA and CDR2 SQIVND (reference sequence). The CDR3 consists of 17 residues. Unmatched junction bases numbered 16, after V lost 5 bases and J lost 6 bases. DNA of the CDR3: TGTGCCAGTAGTCCCGGGGCTAGCGGTTCGCTCGGCAATGAGCAGTTCTTC. Translating it yields CASSPGASGSLGNEQFF.

The rearrangement joins TRBV24-1 to TRBJ2-2; a possible D gene is TRBD1 (5 bases). The CDR3 spans 16 residues. V was cut by 3 bases and J by 3 bases, with 13 bases left in between. Per germline, CDR1 KGHDR and CDR2 SFDVKD. CDR3 bases: TGTGCCACCAGTGATCTTTGGGGCGCAGACACCGGGGAGCTGTTTTTT. Translated: CATSDLWGADTGELFF.

This chain joins TRBV5-1 and TRBJ2-1; 10 bases line up with TRBD2. This CDR3 region has 15 residues. CDR1 and CDR2 (germline): SGHRS, YFSETQ. The ends lost 1 base at V and 5 bases at J; junction bases unmatched: 3. CDR3 protein: CASSLRLAGNNEQFF. As DNA, the CDR3 is TGCGCCAGCAGCTTGAGACTAGCGGGTAACAATGAGCAGTTCTTC.

The chain has TRBV20-1 and TRBJ1-2; weak D call: TRBD1 (5 bases). CDR3 length: 11 amino acids. V was trimmed by 8 bases and J by 4 bases, leaving 11 bases between them. CDR1 and CDR2 (germline): DFQATT, SNEGSKA (reference sequence). CDR3 sequence reads: CSSPDSYGYTF. The CDR3 coding sequence is TGCAGTTCCCCCGACAGCTATGGCTACACCTTC.